The next 15 T cell receptor beta chains were all read from a single sample in a study of T cells in Graves' hyperthyroidism and ophthalmopathy. Amplification of TCR beta CDR3 regions was performed using RNA transcripts as template. The HTBI primer set drove a first-round RT-PCR of the TCR CDR3. TCRdb analysed the multiplex PCR reads with MiXCR anew, one entry per CDR3 protein. The data show hundreds of thousands of distinct CDR3 sequences, roughly 45% seen once. Sequencing used peripheral blood or thyroid tissue (not recorded which). Every receptor here comes from an adult man with Graves' disease, either hyperthyroidism or ophthalmopathy (not recorded which).

The chain couples TRBV10-3 to TRBJ1-6; D remains ambiguous. With 10 bases removed from V and 6 bases from J, the gap between germline ends came to 13 bases. CDR1 and CDR2 from the germline V gene are ENHRY and SYGVKD. There are 13 residues in the CDR3. This chain's CDR3 is CATSTRANSPLHF. CDR3 bases: TGTGCCACCTCGACAAGAGCTAATTCACCCCTCCACTTT.

This clonotype is a singleton in its sample. For the CDR3, the DNA is TGTGCCAGTAGTACCCCCGGATGGGGGCAGCCTCCAAGGGCTCACTATGGCTACACCTTC. Protein product: CASSTPGWGQPPRAHYGYTF. This rearrangement joins TRBV19 to TRBJ1-2, with D possibly matching TRBD1 (6 bases). Germline V gives CDR1 LNHDA, CDR2 SQIVND (reference sequence). The CDR3 contains 20 residues. V lost 4 bases and J lost 3, with 30 bases in between.

In this sample, this clonotype turned up many times. The rearrangement uses TRBV12-3 or TRBV12-4 and TRBJ1-6; 10 nucleotides line up with TRBD1. CDR3 size: 14 residues. J lost 8 bases, V lost 5 bases, and 3 bases had no gene match. The CDR3 is CASSKTGGDSPLHF. The CDR3 nucleotides are TGTGCCAGCAGTAAGACAGGGGGCGATTCACCCCTCCACTTT.

The chain couples TRBV25-1 to TRBJ1-2, with D tentatively TRBD1 (5 bases). The CDR3 length is 14 residues. Germline values: CDR1 MGHDK, CDR2 SYGVNS. CDR3 bases: TGTGCTAGAGACCCGAGACAGAGTCACTATGGCTACACCTTC. The encoded protein is CARDPRQSHYGYTF.

This chain links TRBV7-3 with TRBJ2-2; 7 bases match TRBD2. This CDR3 spans 16 amino acids. Germline CDR1 is SGHTA and CDR2 is FQGTGA. V trimming: 4 bases; J trimming: 7 bases; junction bases outside the gene matches: 12. The CDR3 DNA is TGTGCCAGCAGCTACGAGCCCTTACGGGGGGACGGGGAGCTGTTTTTT. Residues: CASSYEPLRGDGELFF.

This clonotype showed up many times. In DNA, the CDR3 is TGTGCCACCAGTGATCACAGGGTATCGGCCGAGCAGTACTTC. It encodes CATSDHRVSAEQYF. This rearrangement joins TRBV24-1 to TRBJ2-7; a weak D match, TRBD1 (6 bases). The CDR3 totals 14 residues. V gave up 3 bases and J gave up 6 bases, with 14 bases separating them. The germline gives CDR1 KGHDR, CDR2 SFDVKD.

The chain links TRBV29-1 to TRBJ1-2; D gene ambiguous. CDR1 is SQVTM, CDR2 ANQGSEA, per germline. CDR3 length equals 11 residues. V was trimmed by 7 bases and J by 5 bases, leaving 11 bases between them. For the CDR3, the DNA is TGCAGCGGGACGGTCTTATATGGCTACACCTTC. Translation gives CSGTVLYGYTF.

This clonotype came up a few times. The chain is built from TRBV12-3 or TRBV12-4 and TRBJ1-5; TRBD1 matches 7 bases. CDR3 length equals 15 residues. The trim removed 4 bases at V and 1 base at J, leaving 4 bases unmatched. The CDR3 region has the DNA TGTGCCAGCAGTTCTGACAGGGTAAGCAATCAGCCCCAGCATTTT. Translating gives CASSSDRVSNQPQHF.

The rearrangement uses TRBV6-1 and TRBJ1-1; a possible D gene is TRBD1 (5 bases). The CDR3 sequence is 13 residues long. V was clipped by 7 bases and J by 0 bases, with 9 bases between them. Per the germline V gene, CDR1 is MNHNS and CDR2 is SASEGT. CDR3 protein: CASKGALNTEAFF. The CDR3 DNA is TGTGCCAGCAAAGGGGCCTTGAACACTGAAGCTTTCTTT.

About this clonotype itself: Germline is not matched at one junction end, which may reflect a read error. The gene calls are TRBV10-1 and TRBJ2-6; TRBD1 or TRBD2 may be the D gene (5 bases each). The germline gives CDR1 WNHNN, CDR2 SYGVQD (reference sequence). The CDR3 spans 15 residues. The CDR3 nucleotides read TGTGCCATAAGAGAGGGGACGGCTGGGGCCAACGTCCTGACTTTC. Translation: CAIREGTAGANVLTF.

The chain recombines TRBV12-3 or TRBV12-4 with TRBJ2-5, with TRBD2 identical over 10 bases. CDR3 size: 15 residues. Unmatched junction bases numbered 11, after V lost 8 bases and J lost 5 bases. The CDR3 bases are TGTGCCAGCGGGGTCGAGCGGGGGGGCAGGGAGACCCAGTACTTC. It is translated as CASGVERGGRETQYF.

The rearrangement uses TRBV7-9 and TRBJ1-5, with D possibly matching TRBD1 (6 bases). The germline V gene encodes CDR1 SEHNR and CDR2 FQNEAQ (reference sequence). V shed 6 bases and J shed 1 base, with 16 bases lying between them. This CDR3 is built from 16 residues. This CDR3 reads CASSASGGWSNQPQHF. The CDR3 DNA is TGTGCCAGCAGTGCTTCTGGGGGCTGGAGCAATCAGCCCCAGCATTTT.

The genes are TRBV5-5 and TRBJ2-7; the match to TRBD2 covers 11 bases. The germline CDR1 and CDR2 sequences are SGHKS and YYEKEE (reference sequence). V lost 5 bases and J lost 5; bases outside the gene matches: 3. The CDR3 extends over 13 amino acids. The CDR3 nucleotides are TGTGCCAGCAGACTAGCGGGAGACCACGAGCAGTACTTC. Translation: CASRLAGDHEQYF.

This clonotype appeared a few times. The rearrangement links TRBV5-1 to TRBJ1-1; no definite D call. V shed 0 bases and J shed 3 bases, with 15 bases lying between them. Germline CDR1 is SGHRS and CDR2 is YFSETQ. This CDR3 comprises 16 residues. The CDR3 bases are TGCGCCAGCAGCTTGGAACTTCCAAAGGTGGACACTGAAGCTTTCTTT. Its translation: CASSLELPKVDTEAFF.

The genes are TRBV7-8 and TRBJ2-5; maybe TRBD1 (6 bases). The CDR3 loop spans 13 amino acids. Germline V gene sequence: CDR1 SGHVS, CDR2 FQNEAQ. Trimming shortened V by 2 bases and J by 5 bases, and 9 bases separated the two germline ends. The CDR3 coding sequence is TGTGCCAGCAGCTTACGGACAGTCGAGACCCAGTACTTC. As protein: CASSLRTVETQYF. Complete variable domain (other parts from reference TRBV7-8 and TRBJ2-5): GAGVSQSPRYKVAKRGQDVALRCDPISGHVSLFWYQQALGQGPEFLTYFQNEAQLDKSGLPSDRFFAERPEGSVSTLKIQRTQQEDSAVYLCASSLRTVETQYFGPGTRLLVL.